These 2 T cell receptor beta chains were all obtained from the same sample, sequenced in a study of blood T cell repertoires in COVID-19. Here immunoSEQ multiplex PCR was the method, and the copy in TCRdb shows in-frame clones only, minus some. The sample includes 270,000 or so clones, around 86% of them seen just once. The sample consisted of peripheral blood. Receptor source: a man aged 40-49 years with active or convalescent COVID-19.

The chain joins TRBV7-2 to TRBJ1-1; 7 positions agree with TRBD1. From germline, CDR1 is SGHTA and CDR2 FQGNSA. This CDR3 comprises 19 residues. Trimming cost V 2 bases and J 5 bases; bases outside gene matches: 20. CDR3 DNA sequence: TGTGCCAGCAGCTTATATACCCCAGGGACAGCCTTATCCCGAACTGAAGCTTTCTTT. This translates into CASSLYTPGTALSRTEAFF.

The gene calls are TRBV5-1 and TRBJ2-1; weak D call: TRBD2 (6 bases). V lost 2 bases to trimming and J lost 2 bases, with 11 bases between them. The CDR3 runs 15 residues. Looked up from germline, CDR1 is SGHRS and CDR2 is YFSETQ. CDR3 region: CASSFLAVTYNEQFF. In DNA form, the CDR3 reads TGCGCCAGCAGCTTTTTAGCGGTTACCTACAATGAGCAGTTCTTC.